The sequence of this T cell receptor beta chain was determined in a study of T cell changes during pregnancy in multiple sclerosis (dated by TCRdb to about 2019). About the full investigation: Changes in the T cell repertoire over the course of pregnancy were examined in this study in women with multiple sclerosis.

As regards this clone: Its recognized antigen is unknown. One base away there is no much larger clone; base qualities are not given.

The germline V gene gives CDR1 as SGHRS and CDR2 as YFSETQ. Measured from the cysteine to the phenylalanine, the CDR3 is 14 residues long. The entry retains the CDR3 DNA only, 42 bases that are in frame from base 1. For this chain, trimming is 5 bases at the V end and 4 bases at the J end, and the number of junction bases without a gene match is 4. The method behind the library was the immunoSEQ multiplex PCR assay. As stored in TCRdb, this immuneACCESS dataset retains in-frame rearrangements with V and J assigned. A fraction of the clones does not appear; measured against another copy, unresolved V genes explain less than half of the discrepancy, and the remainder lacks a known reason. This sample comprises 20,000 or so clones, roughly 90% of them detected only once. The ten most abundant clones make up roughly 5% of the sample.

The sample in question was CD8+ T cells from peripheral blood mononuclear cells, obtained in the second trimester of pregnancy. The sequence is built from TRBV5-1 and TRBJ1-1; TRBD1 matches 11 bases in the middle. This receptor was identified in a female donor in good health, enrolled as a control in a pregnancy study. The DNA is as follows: TGCGCCAGCAGTCCCGGGACAGGGGGCACTGAAGCTTTCTTT. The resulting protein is CASSPGTGGTEAFF.